The rows below give T cell receptor beta chains drawn from one sample of a study of blood T cell repertoires in COVID-19. Libraries were prepared by immunoSEQ multiplex PCR; TCRdb keeps only in-frame clonotypes and omits some of them. The profile covers 490,000 or so clones, with more than 85% appearing a single time and just over 8% taken by the ten largest. Material: PBMCs or T cells enriched from blood (not recorded which). The source is an older woman who had recovered from COVID-19. The CDR3 runs from the conserved cysteine through the conserved F or W. A D gene is named only where the DNA matches it firmly. Part of the rows lack a size; the others show once, few, many or a class for expanded clones.

J gene: TRBJ2-2
D gene: TRBD2
clone size: NA
V gene: TRBV6-1
CDR3 DNA: TGTGCCAGCAGTGAAGCTCTAGCGGGGGGCTCCAACCCCGGGGAGCTGTTTTTT
CDR3 protein: CASSEALAGGSNPGELFF

J gene: TRBJ2-1
D gene: NA
clone size: NA
V gene: TRBV18
CDR3 DNA: TGTGCCAGCTCACCAGAGACTAGCTACAATGAGCAGTTCTTC
CDR3 protein: CASSPETSYNEQFF

J gene: TRBJ1-1
D gene: NA
clone size: NA
V gene: TRBV7-2
CDR3 DNA: TGTGCCAGCAGCTTAAGCCTGAACACTGAAGCTTTCTTT
CDR3 protein: CASSLSLNTEAFF

J gene: TRBJ2-6
D gene: NA
clone size: NA
V gene: TRBV6-5
CDR3 DNA: TGTGCCAGTTCTCTCTCTGGGGCCAACGTCCTGACTTTC
CDR3 protein: CASSLSGANVLTF

J gene: TRBJ2-2
D gene: NA
clone size: NA
V gene: TRBV12-5
CDR3 DNA: TGTGCTAGTGGTTTGGTAGTGACAAGGAACACCGGGGAGCTGTTTTTT
CDR3 protein: CASGLVVTRNTGELFF

J gene: TRBJ2-2
D gene: NA
clone size: NA
V gene: TRBV10-1
CDR3 DNA: TGCGCCAGCAGTGAGTTGGGACAGGAGCTGTTTTTT
CDR3 protein: CASSELGQELFF

J gene: TRBJ1-4
D gene: NA
clone size: NA
V gene: TRBV7-9
CDR3 DNA: TGTGCCAGCAGCATCCTCAGGGCCGCTAATGAAAAACTGTTTTTT
CDR3 protein: CASSILRAANEKLFF

J gene: TRBJ1-1
D gene: NA
clone size: NA
V gene: TRBV14
CDR3 DNA: TGTGCCAGCAGCCAACAGGGGATTAAGTACACTGAAGCTTTCTTT
CDR3 protein: CASSQQGIKYTEAFF

J gene: TRBJ2-1
D gene: TRBD2
clone size: once
V gene: TRBV15
CDR3 DNA: TGTGCCACCAGTCCAGCGGGGGGGATCTATGAGCAGTTCTTC
CDR3 protein: CATSPAGGIYEQFF

J gene: TRBJ2-6
D gene: TRBD2
clone size: NA
V gene: TRBV4-1
CDR3 DNA: TGCGCCAGCAGCCCATCTAGCGGGGGGGTCACTGGGGCCAACGTCCTGACTTTC
CDR3 protein: CASSPSSGGVTGANVLTF

J gene: TRBJ1-2
D gene: TRBD1
clone size: NA
V gene: TRBV9
CDR3 DNA: TGTGCCAGCAGCTCTGAGCCGGGACAGGGATCCACCTTC
CDR3 protein: CASSSEPGQGSTF

J gene: TRBJ2-5
D gene: TRBD1
clone size: NA
V gene: TRBV10-3
CDR3 DNA: TGTGCCATCAGGGGGACAGGGGGAGAGACCCAGTACTTC
CDR3 protein: CAIRGTGGETQYF

J gene: TRBJ1-4
D gene: NA
clone size: NA
V gene: TRBV29-1
CDR3 DNA: TGCAGCGCATTACAGGGTGATAATAATGAAAAACTGTTTTTT
CDR3 protein: CSALQGDNNEKLFF

J gene: TRBJ2-2
D gene: TRBD2
clone size: NA
V gene: TRBV7-2
CDR3 DNA: TGTGCCAGCAGTTCTCCGGGACTAGCCCTTCTCGGGGAGCTGTTTTTT
CDR3 protein: CASSSPGLALLGELFF

J gene: TRBJ2-5
D gene: NA
clone size: NA
V gene: TRBV3-1/TRBV3-2
CDR3 DNA: TGTGCCAGCAGCCAAGATAGGGGTACCCAGTACTTC
CDR3 protein: CASSQDRGTQYF

J gene: TRBJ1-1
D gene: TRBD1
clone size: NA
V gene: TRBV13
CDR3 DNA: TGTGCCAGCAGCCAGACAGGGGGCGCGAGGTGGACTGAAGCTTTCTTT
CDR3 protein: CASSQTGGARWTEAFF

J gene: TRBJ1-1
D gene: NA
clone size: NA
V gene: TRBV11-3
CDR3 DNA: TGTGCCAGCAGCTTAGATACGGGCACTGAAGCTTTCTTT
CDR3 protein: CASSLDTGTEAFF

J gene: TRBJ1-1
D gene: NA
clone size: NA
V gene: TRBV4-1
CDR3 DNA: TGCGCCAGCAGCCTCGGACAGCGGACCACTGAAGCTTTCTTT
CDR3 protein: CASSLGQRTTEAFF

J gene: TRBJ2-7
D gene: NA
clone size: NA
V gene: TRBV2
CDR3 DNA: TGTGCCAGCAGAAAGACAGAATCCTACGAGCAGTACTTC
CDR3 protein: CASRKTESYEQYF

J gene: TRBJ1-2
D gene: NA
clone size: NA
V gene: TRBV28
CDR3 DNA: TGTGCCAGCAGCCGGGACGGGGGAGGCTATGGCTACACCTTC
CDR3 protein: CASSRDGGGYGYTF

J gene: TRBJ2-7
D gene: NA
clone size: NA
V gene: TRBV28
CDR3 DNA: TGTGCCAGCAGTTTAAGCCTCGGGACTTCCTACGAGCAGTACTTC
CDR3 protein: CASSLSLGTSYEQYF

J gene: TRBJ1-2
D gene: NA
clone size: NA
V gene: TRBV6-5
CDR3 DNA: TGTACTTCGGGAAACTATGGCTACACCTTC
CDR3 protein: CTSGNYGYTF

J gene: TRBJ1-5
D gene: NA
clone size: NA
V gene: TRBV4-2
CDR3 DNA: TGTGCCAGCAGCCAAGAATCGGGGCAGCCCCAGCATTTT
CDR3 protein: CASSQESGQPQHF

J gene: TRBJ1-2
D gene: TRBD1
clone size: NA
V gene: TRBV12-3/TRBV12-4
CDR3 DNA: TGTGCCAGCAGTTCCCTCAGGGGGCAGGGCTACACCTTC
CDR3 protein: CASSSLRGQGYTF

J gene: TRBJ2-5
D gene: NA
clone size: NA
V gene: TRBV10-2
CDR3 DNA: TGCGCCAGCAAGGGCGGGCAAACGCAAGAGACCCAGTACTTC
CDR3 protein: CASKGGQTQETQYF

J gene: TRBJ2-5
D gene: TRBD1
clone size: NA
V gene: TRBV5-1
CDR3 DNA: TGCGCCAGCAGCTGGACAGGGGAGACCCAGTACTTC
CDR3 protein: CASSWTGETQYF

J gene: TRBJ2-2
D gene: TRBD1
clone size: few
V gene: TRBV24-1
CDR3 DNA: TGTGCCACCAGTGACACGACAGGGGCAAACTCTCCCGGGGAGCTGTTTTTT
CDR3 protein: CATSDTTGANSPGELFF

J gene: TRBJ2-7
D gene: TRBD2
clone size: once
V gene: TRBV11-2
CDR3 DNA: TGTGCCAGCAGCCCGACTAGCGCGACCTACGAGCAGTACTTC
CDR3 protein: CASSPTSATYEQYF

J gene: TRBJ1-5
D gene: TRBD1
clone size: NA
V gene: TRBV24-1
CDR3 DNA: TGTGCCACCAGTGAAACCGGACAGGGAGGGGGTCAGCCCCAGCATTTT
CDR3 protein: CATSETGQGGGQPQHF

J gene: TRBJ1-1
D gene: NA
clone size: NA
V gene: TRBV27
CDR3 DNA: TGTGCCAGCAGTTTATCGGGGGCAGGGAAAGGCAGTATGAACACTGAAGCTTTCTTT
CDR3 protein: CASSLSGAGKGSMNTEAFF